This is a list of T cell receptor beta chains from one sample in a study of CD8 T cells in ankylosing spondylitis. TCRdb re-called the 5' RACE reads through MiXCR, storing one row per CDR3 protein. The sample holds a few hundred thousand distinct CDR3 sequences; about 20% are singletons and the top ten take around 30%. What was sequenced was blood, either unsorted or a sorted T cell fraction (not recorded which). The receptors shown here come from a male donor with ankylosing spondylitis or in good health (not recorded which). The CDR3 runs from the conserved cysteine through the conserved F or W. The D gene is left open where the match is weak. Expanded clones are given a class, and other clones once, few, many or no size at all.

j_gene: TRBJ2-5; abundance: few; d_gene: NA; v_gene: TRBV12-3/TRBV12-4; CDR3nt: TGTGCCAGCAGTTTACAATCAGGGGGGGAGACCCAGTACTTC; CDR3aa: CASSLQSGGETQYF
j_gene: TRBJ2-3; abundance: NA; d_gene: NA; v_gene: TRBV12-3/TRBV12-4; CDR3nt: TGTGCCTGCAGTTTAAGAGGGTCGCCTAGCGATAGCACAGATACGCAGTATTTT; CDR3aa: CACSLRGSPSDSTDTQYF
j_gene: TRBJ1-2; abundance: NA; d_gene: TRBD1; v_gene: TRBV20-1; CDR3nt: TGCAGTGCTGTGACAGGGGGCAACTATGGCTACACCTTC; CDR3aa: CSAVTGGNYGYTF
j_gene: TRBJ2-1; abundance: NA; d_gene: TRBD2; v_gene: TRBV7-3; CDR3nt: TGTGCCAGCAGCCAAAGCGGGAGCTCCTACAATGAGCAGTTCTTC; CDR3aa: CASSQSGSSYNEQFF
j_gene: TRBJ2-7; abundance: NA; d_gene: TRBD1; v_gene: TRBV20-1; CDR3nt: TGCAGTGCTAGATCCGTACAGGGGAGCTACGAGCAGTACTTC; CDR3aa: CSARSVQGSYEQYF
j_gene: TRBJ2-2; abundance: many; d_gene: NA; v_gene: TRBV6-5; CDR3nt: TGTGCCAGCAGTTACTCGAAATACGGCGGGATGGCGGCCGGGGAGCTGTTTTTT; CDR3aa: CASSYSKYGGMAAGELFF
j_gene: TRBJ2-3; abundance: few; d_gene: NA; v_gene: TRBV25-1; CDR3nt: TGTGCCAGCAGTGACCCGTTTTATACGCAGTATTTT; CDR3aa: CASSDPFYTQYF
j_gene: TRBJ2-3; abundance: NA; d_gene: TRBD2; v_gene: TRBV20-1; CDR3nt: TGCAGTGCTAGAGAACCCGGGGAGCGGGAGGGCACAGATACGCAGTATTTT; CDR3aa: CSAREPGEREGTDTQYF
j_gene: TRBJ2-7; abundance: few; d_gene: TRBD2; v_gene: TRBV5-1; CDR3nt: TGCGCCAGCAGCTTAACTAGCGGGAGTGCTTACGAGCAGTACTTC; CDR3aa: CASSLTSGSAYEQYF
j_gene: TRBJ2-5; abundance: few; d_gene: NA; v_gene: TRBV5-6; CDR3nt: TGTGCCAGCAGCTTGAAGGAAGAGACCCAGTACTTC; CDR3aa: CASSLKEETQYF